Detailed here is one T cell receptor (beta chain). These data come from a study of blood T cell repertoires in COVID-19. Study details: Specimens from acute and convalescent COVID-19 originated in the United States, Italy and Spain.

Trimming stripped 6 bases from V and 4 bases from J, with 9 bases between. The CDR3 covers 12 residues. In the original processing: Estimates of nucleated cell counts were drawn from the amplification of reference gene primers. The protocol was immunoSEQ multiplex PCR, while the TCRdb copy is restricted to in-frame clones and leaves out a portion. Clone size and the V and J calls come from that table; the DNA yielded D and trimming. The table records about 120,000 clones, around 80% of them present only once. The sequence came from an elderly woman with acute or convalescent COVID-19. The chain uses TRBV12-3 or TRBV12-4 and TRBJ2-5; a weak D match, TRBD2 (5 bases). Sequenced input: peripheral blood. This chain's CDR3 is CASRAGVETQYF. The CDR3 DNA is TGTGCCAGCAGAGCCGGGGTAGAGACCCAGTACTTC.